The 2 T cell receptor beta chains given below trace back to one sample, sequenced in a study of control samples from healthy donors and cancer patients. TCRdb's copy holds only in-frame clones and misses some; the assay was immunoSEQ multiplex PCR. The sample has about 120,000 clones, around nine tenths seen once. The sample consisted of blood. Receptors originate from a man aged 25 to 40 in good health.

The chain links TRBV5-1 to TRBJ2-5, with D perhaps matching TRBD1 (6 bases). CDR1 is SGHRS, CDR2 YFSETQ, per germline. This CDR3 has 15 residues. Deletions cut 4 bases from V and 3 bases from J, with 16 bases between. This chain's CDR3 is CASSPQGTVEETQYF. CDR3 DNA: TGCGCCAGCAGCCCGCAGGGGACCGTCGAAGAGACCCAGTACTTC.

On this clone itself: One end of the junction is discordant with germline, which a read error may explain. V is TRBV30 and J is TRBJ1-4; possible D gene TRBD1, 5 bases. CDR3 size: 13 residues. CDR1 GTSNPN and CDR2 SVGIG come from the germline V gene (reference sequence). CDR3 bases: TGTGCCTCGAGTAGGGGCGTAGGTGAAAAACTGTTTTTT. Translated: CASSRGVGEKLFF.